The text below deals with one T cell receptor (beta chain). Its antigen is unknown. The CDR3 runs 12 residues. V was shortened by 4 bases and J by 6 bases, with 6 bases between the two germline ends. Per germline, CDR1 SGHVS and CDR2 FQNEAQ. The sample comes from a study of cytomegalovirus exposure and HLA in healthy donors. Amplification used 60 Vbeta primers and 13 Jbeta primers. TCRdb's table, derived via immunoSEQ multiplex PCR, lists solely in-frame clones and lacks some. Here the sample spans around 190,000 clones, roughly 86% being singletons. Study-level results: Many donors carried some public TCRs, although rarity characterized most TCR sequences.

This clonotype originated in a man aged 40-50 years in good health and CMV-seropositive. The chain carries TRBV7-8 and TRBJ2-2; TRBD1 is a possible D gene (6 bases). Sequenced sample: PBMCs. This chain's CDR3 is CASSSGAGELFF. The CDR3 DNA sequence: TGTGCCAGCAGCTCAGGGGCCGGGGAGCTGTTTTTT.